This TCR beta chain appears in the sequencing data of a study of blood T cell repertoires in COVID-19. Study-level background: COVID-19 samples collected from the United States, Italy and Spain covered acute and convalescent phases. T cells, B-cell-depleted T cells, or PBMCs supplied cDNA or gDNA.

CDR3 size: 16 residues. With 4 bases removed from V and 2 bases from J, the gap between germline ends came to 18 bases. Germline V gene data show CDR1 as SGDLS and CDR2 as YYNGEE. Per the original methods: How many nucleated cells were present was estimated from reference gene primer amplification. Profiling relied on immunoSEQ multiplex PCR, and the TCRdb table lists in-frame clones only, not all of them. V and J calls and clone size come straight from that table; D and trimming were deduced from the DNA. Of approximately 53,000 clones in the sample, 60% to 80% were seen once. Enrolled through a virtual design, the participants were between about 18 and 89 years of age and came from 24 US areas.

This rearrangement joins TRBV9 to TRBJ1-2, with D possibly being TRBD1 (5 bases). The specimen was PBMCs or T cells enriched from blood (not recorded which). The sequence was obtained from a woman in her fifties or sixties with acute COVID-19. CDR3 residues: CASSFQAGGRNYGYTF. CDR3 nucleotides: TGTGCCAGCAGCTTCCAGGCCGGGGGTCGAAACTATGGCTACACCTTC. Based on the CDR3 plus reference TRBV9 and TRBJ1-2, the full variable domain is DSGVTQTPKHLITATGQRVTLRCSPRSGDLSVYWYQQSLDQGLQFLIQYYNGEERAKGNILERFSAQQFPDLHSELNLSSLELGDSALYFCASSFQAGGRNYGYTFGSGTRLTVV.